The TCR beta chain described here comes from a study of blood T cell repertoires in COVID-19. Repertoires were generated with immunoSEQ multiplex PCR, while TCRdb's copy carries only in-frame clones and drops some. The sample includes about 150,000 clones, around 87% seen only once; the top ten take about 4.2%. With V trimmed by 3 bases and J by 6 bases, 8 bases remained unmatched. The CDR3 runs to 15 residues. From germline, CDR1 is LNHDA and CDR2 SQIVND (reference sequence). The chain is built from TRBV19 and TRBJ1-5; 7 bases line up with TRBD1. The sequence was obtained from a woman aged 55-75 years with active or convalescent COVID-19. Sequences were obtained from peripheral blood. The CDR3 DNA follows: TGTGCCAGTAGTATCCCCTTAGGGGGCTTTCAGCCCCAGCATTTT. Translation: CASSIPLGGFQPQHF. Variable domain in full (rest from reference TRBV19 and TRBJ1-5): DGGITQSPKYLFRKEGQNVTLSCEQNLNHDAMYWYRQDPGQGLRLIYYSQIVNDFQKGDIAEGYSVSREKKESFPLTVTSAQKNPTAFYLCASSIPLGGFQPQHFGDGTRLSIL.